What follows are 19 T cell receptor beta chains derived from one specimen sequenced in a study of CD8+CD57+ T cells in acquired aplastic anemia. Genomic DNA provided the template from which TCR beta VDJ and CDR3 profiles were obtained. MiXCR, applied by TCRdb to the reads, yields one record per CDR3 protein. The sample contains about 160,000 distinct CDR3 sequences, about 48% of which appear only once. The sequenced material came from sorted CD4+, CD8+, or CD8+CD57+ T cells (not recorded which) from PBMCs. All receptors come from a human donor in good health.

The rearrangement joins TRBV20-1 to TRBJ1-1; no firm D call. The CDR3 loop spans 13 amino acids. The V end was cut by 2 bases, the J end by 0 bases, with 7 bases between. Per germline, CDR1 DFQATT and CDR2 SNEGSKA (reference sequence). CDR3 in amino acids: CSARISLNTEAFF. CDR3 DNA: TGCAGTGCTAGAATCTCACTGAACACTGAAGCTTTCTTT.

The CDR3 protein is CASSPGAALNYGYTF. The DNA of the CDR3 is TGTGCCAGCAGCCCAGGAGCCGCCTTAAACTATGGCTACACCTTC. The chain combines TRBV5-8 with TRBJ1-2, with no clear D. V was shortened by 4 bases and J by 2 bases, with 15 bases between the two germline ends. The germline gives CDR1 SGHTS, CDR2 YDEGEE. The CDR3 has 15 amino acids.

The sample holds many counts of this clonotype. The rearrangement uses TRBV2 and TRBJ2-5, with D hard to call. This CDR3 is built from 11 residues. The ends were cut back, 6 bases at V and 3 bases at J, with 5 bases in the middle. CDR1 is SNHLY, CDR2 FYNNEI, per germline. This CDR3 reads CASRGEETQYF. The CDR3 region has the DNA TGTGCCAGCAGGGGCGAAGAGACCCAGTACTTC.

The rearrangement links TRBV7-8 to TRBJ1-1; tentative D call: TRBD1 (5 bases). The germline V gene encodes CDR1 SGHVS and CDR2 FQNEAQ. V gave up 5 bases and J gave up 6 bases, with 10 bases separating them. The CDR3 has 12 residues. The CDR3 nucleotides read TGTGCCAGCAGCAACTGGGGCGCTGAAGCTTTCTTT. Translated: CASSNWGAEAFF.

This chain uses TRBV15 with TRBJ1-6; no clear D gene. Germline CDR1 and CDR2: LNHNV and YYDKDF (reference sequence). V dropped 0 bases and J dropped 14 bases, with 8 bases sitting between them. The CDR3 runs to 12 residues. As DNA, the CDR3 is TGTGCCACCAGCAGAGAGGGGTTTTCCCTCCACTTT. Protein product: CATSREGFSLHF.

Many counts were recorded for this clonotype. The chain couples TRBV7-2 to TRBJ1-1; D not resolved. The CDR3 is 12 amino acids. Germline V CDR1 and CDR2: SGHTA, FQGNSA. V was trimmed by 4 bases and J by 10 bases, leaving 13 bases between them. The CDR3 loop reads CASSSQQVGAFF. CDR3 sequence (DNA): TGTGCCAGCAGCTCACAGCAGGTCGGAGCTTTCTTT.

This clonotype was recorded at least ten times. CDR3: CASSLLGGNQPQHF. DNA for the CDR3: TGTGCCAGCAGTTTACTGGGGGGAAATCAGCCCCAGCATTTT. The chain recombines TRBV12-3 or TRBV12-4 with TRBJ1-5, with D perhaps matching TRBD1 (5 bases). V was cut by 2 bases and J by 4 bases, with 9 bases left in between. The CDR3 spans 14 residues.

As for this clonotype: A clone one base away is much larger, so this may be a read error. V usage is TRBV4-2 and J usage is TRBJ1-2; D gene ambiguous. The CDR3 has 15 residues. The V gene's germline CDR1 is LGHNA and CDR2 YNFKEQ. The CDR3 sequence: CASSQAALANHGYTF. The CDR3 DNA is TGTGCCAGCAGCCAAGCGGCCTTGGCTAACCATGGCTACACCTTC.

This clonotype was counted a few times. The V gene is TRBV4-2, the J gene TRBJ2-7; 15 nucleotides agree with TRBD2. Trimming cost V 4 bases and J 3 bases; bases outside gene matches: 13. The CDR3 is 19 residues long. CDR1 LGHNA and CDR2 YNFKEQ come from the germline V gene. The CDR3 spells CASSPGTSGGTGQLYEQYF. The CDR3 bases are TGTGCCAGCAGCCCCGGGACTAGCGGGGGGACAGGGCAGCTCTACGAGCAGTACTTC.

This clonotype was observed many times. V usage is TRBV5-8 and J usage is TRBJ2-7; D is undetermined. V lost 1 base, J lost 7 bases, and 12 bases lay in between. The CDR3 spans 13 residues. Germline CDR1 reads SGHTS; CDR2 reads YDEGEE. The CDR3 bases are TGTGCCAGCAGCTTGTCGTGGGGTCGGGAGCAGTACTTC. Amino acids: CASSLSWGREQYF.

This clonotype was detected ten times or more. The V and J genes are TRBV20-1 and TRBJ2-7; possible D gene TRBD2, 6 bases. Trimming shortened V by 1 base and J by 4 bases, and 17 bases separated the two germline ends. Germline-derived CDR1 and CDR2 are DFQATT and SNEGSKA (reference sequence). This CDR3 is built from 15 residues. CDR3 nucleotide sequence: TGCAGTGCTAGAGTGTTTACTAGCTACGGATACGAGCAGTACTTC. Translation gives CSARVFTSYGYEQYF.

The V call is TRBV5-1, the J call TRBJ2-3, with unresolved D. V shed 4 bases and J shed 0 bases, with 9 bases lying between them. This CDR3 is 14 amino acids long. The germline CDR1 and CDR2 sequences are SGHRS and YFSETQ. DNA for the CDR3: TGCGCCAGCAGCAGCTACAGAAGCACAGATACGCAGTATTTT. It codes for CASSSYRSTDTQYF.

There are a few counts of this clonotype. This sequence joins TRBV4-3 and TRBJ1-4, with 9 bases fitting TRBD1. The germline V gene has CDR1 LGHNA and CDR2 YSLEER. This CDR3 region has 17 residues. The V gene end was trimmed by 0 bases and the J gene end by 6 bases; junction bases not matched to a gene: 8. The chain's CDR3 is CASSQDPGDRGYEKLFF. CDR3 DNA sequence: TGCGCCAGCAGCCAAGATCCGGGAGACAGGGGGTATGAAAAACTGTTTTTT.

This rearrangement joins TRBV28 to TRBJ2-2; D assignment may be TRBD1 or TRBD2 (5 bases each). The V end lost 8 bases, the J end lost 1 base, and 14 bases lay between the germline ends. The CDR3 contains 15 residues. Germline V gene lookup returns CDR1 MDHEN and CDR2 SYDVKM. In nucleotides, the CDR3 is TGTGCCAGCGGCATATTGGGGGTGAACACCGGGGAGCTGTTTTTT. Protein: CASGILGVNTGELFF.

This clonotype was found a few times. Germline is not matched at one junction end, which may reflect a read error. The V and J genes are TRBV3-1 and TRBJ1-6; the D is unclear. The CDR3 has 15 amino acids. Germline CDR1 is LGHDT and CDR2 is YNNKEL (reference sequence). CDR3 coding DNA: TGTGCCAGTGGCACGGTGAGCTCCTATATTTCACCCCTCCACTTT. Its protein is CASGTVSSYISPLHF.

The sample holds many counts of this clonotype. The genes are TRBV19 and TRBJ2-7; D is possibly TRBD1 (6 bases). The CDR3 runs to 12 residues. Germline CDR1 is LNHDA and CDR2 is SQIVND (reference sequence). Trimming removed 6 bases at V and 6 bases at J, with 12 bases between. The CDR3 DNA reads TGTGCCAGTAGCACGACAGGACCCGAGCAGTACTTC. Amino acids: CASSTTGPEQYF.

This clonotype was seen repeatedly, ten times or more. The CDR3 nucleotides read TGTGCCAGCAGCTTTCGCGGGGGCTTTTCTTCCTCTGGGGCCAACGTCCTGACTTTC. The encoded protein is CASSFRGGFSSSGANVLTF. V gene TRBV7-2 combines with J gene TRBJ2-6; maybe TRBD2 (7 bases). This CDR3 is 19 amino acids long. Trimming pared 3 bases from V and 0 bases from J, leaving 18 bases between. CDR1 is SGHTA and CDR2 is FQGNSA in the germline V gene.

The V call is TRBV5-6, the J call TRBJ2-3; D may be TRBD2 (6 bases). Trimming took off 1 base at V and 8 bases at J, with 11 bases between the two ends. In germline, CDR1 is SGHDT, CDR2 YYEEEE. The CDR3 length is 13 residues. The CDR3 region has the DNA TGTGCCAGCAGCTTGATCGTTAGCGGTACGCAGTATTTT. This translates into CASSLIVSGTQYF.

Many counts were recorded for this clonotype. J is TRBJ2-1 and V is TRBV14; weak D call: TRBD1 (5 bases). Trimming removed 4 bases from V and 3 bases from J, with 13 bases in between. The CDR3 extends over 15 amino acids. The germline V gene encodes CDR1 SGHDN and CDR2 FVKESK. For the CDR3, the DNA is TGTGCCAGCAGCCGGGCGCAGGGTTTCTACAATGAGCAGTTCTTC. This encodes CASSRAQGFYNEQFF.